A single sample is the source of the 9 T cell receptor beta chains below, sequenced in a study of OX40 agonist ivuxolimab in advanced cancers. Only in-frame clones appear in the TCRdb table, and some are missing; sequencing was by immunoSEQ multiplex PCR. The data contain tens of thousands of clones, around 83% of them singletons. Specimen: CD4+ or CD8+ T cells sorted from blood, collected in a trial of the OX40 agonist ivuxolimab. The origin of the receptors is an adult with an advanced solid tumor such as melanoma, head and neck, liver or kidney cancer.

V and J are TRBV5-1 and TRBJ2-5; tentative D call: TRBD1 (6 bases). This CDR3 comprises 13 residues. Germline V gene lookup returns CDR1 SGHRS and CDR2 YFSETQ. Trimming took 2 bases from V and 5 from J, leaving 10 bases between them. This chain's CDR3 is CASSFRGVETQYF. In nucleotides, the CDR3 is TGCGCCAGCAGCTTCAGGGGAGTTGAGACCCAGTACTTC. The complete variable domain, with remaining parts taken from reference TRBV5-1 and TRBJ2-5, reads KAGVTQTPRYLIKTRGQQVTLSCSPISGHRSVSWYQQTPGQGLQFLFEYFSETQRNKGNFPGRFSGRQFSNSRSEMNVSTLELGDSALYLCASSFRGVETQYFGPGTRLLVL.

J is TRBJ1-6 and V is TRBV6-6; 10 positions agree with TRBD1. Germline lookup yields CDR1 MNHNY and CDR2 SVGAGI (reference sequence). V was clipped by 6 bases and J by 13 bases; unmatched bases: 12. This CDR3 contains 15 residues. The CDR3 loop is CASRDGGQGLSPLHF. In DNA, the CDR3 is TGTGCCAGCAGAGACGGGGGACAGGGGCTTTCCCCCCTCCACTTT.

The rearrangement joins TRBV18 to TRBJ1-3; no reliable D call. There are 14 residues in the CDR3. Germline assignment: CDR1 KGHSH and CDR2 LQKENI. V was cut by 3 bases and J by 5 bases, with 11 bases left in between. CDR3: CASSPPAPRNTIYF. The CDR3 coding sequence is TGTGCCAGCTCACCTCCCGCCCCCCGAAACACCATATATTTT.

The chain employs TRBV19 and TRBJ2-7; D is ambiguous. V lost 3 bases, J lost 3 bases, and 15 bases lay in between. The CDR3 spans 15 residues. Germline CDR1 is LNHDA and CDR2 is SQIVND (reference sequence). CDR3 coding DNA: TGTGCCAGTAGTATCTTTGACCAAGGGAACTACGAGCAGTACTTC. Protein product: CASSIFDQGNYEQYF.

A note on this clone: Other DNA sequences in this sample translate to the same CDR3. The gene calls are TRBV4-1 and TRBJ1-2, with 10 bases aligning to TRBD1. Germline CDR1 MGHRA, CDR2 YSYEKL. The V and J ends lost 3 bases and 4 bases, in that order; junction bases with no gene match: 5. The CDR3 totals 15 residues. The CDR3 DNA sequence: TGCGCCAGCAGCCAGACAGGGGGCGCCGGCTATGGCTACACCTTC. Its protein is CASSQTGGAGYGYTF.

This CDR3 reads CASSFTTDRGAFNQPQHF. In nucleotides, the CDR3 is TGTGCCAGCAGCTTCACAACTGACAGGGGCGCGTTCAATCAGCCCCAGCATTTT. The chain carries TRBV7-4 and TRBJ1-5; 8 positions match TRBD1. The ends lost 3 bases at V and 3 bases at J; junction bases unmatched: 13. This CDR3 spans 18 amino acids. CDR1 SGHVT and CDR2 SQSDAQ come from the germline V gene.

V gene TRBV27 combines with J gene TRBJ2-1, with D perhaps matching TRBD1 (6 bases). The CDR3 loop spans 13 amino acids. Per germline, CDR1 MNHEY and CDR2 SMNVEV (reference sequence). Trimming took 8 bases from V and 7 from J, leaving 15 bases between them. DNA of the CDR3: TGTGCCAGCGGGCAGGGGCGACCGAATGAGCAGTTCTTC. Translated: CASGQGRPNEQFF.

The V call is TRBV9, the J call TRBJ2-1; 8 nucleotides agree with TRBD2. The length of the CDR3 is 17 residues. V gave up 0 bases and J gave up 7 bases; unmatched junction bases: 12. Germline V CDR1 and CDR2: SGDLS, YYNGEE. The CDR3: CASSVELAAKGWNEQFF. Here the CDR3 DNA reads TGTGCCAGCAGCGTAGAACTAGCGGCCAAAGGGTGGAATGAGCAGTTCTTC. The full variable domain, with the rest looked up from reference TRBV9 and TRBJ2-1, is DSGVTQTPKHLITATGQRVTLRCSPRSGDLSVYWYQQSLDQGLQFLIQYYNGEERAKGNILERFSAQQFPDLHSELNLSSLELGDSALYFCASSVELAAKGWNEQFFGPGTRLTVL.

The chain links TRBV2 to TRBJ1-1, with D unresolved. The germline V and J ends were trimmed by 3 bases and 2 bases, with 7 bases remaining between them. This CDR3 region has 13 residues. Germline CDR1 reads SNHLY; CDR2 reads FYNNEI. The CDR3 sequence is CASSEDFNTEAFF. The DNA for the CDR3 is TGTGCCAGCAGTGAGGACTTTAACACTGAAGCTTTCTTT. The full variable domain, its missing parts supplied by reference TRBV2 and TRBJ1-1, is EPEVTQTPSHQVTQMGQEVILRCVPISNHLYFYWYRQILGQKVEFLVSFYNNEISEKSEIFDDQFSVERPDGSNFTLKIRSTKLEDSAMYFCASSEDFNTEAFFGQGTRLTVV.